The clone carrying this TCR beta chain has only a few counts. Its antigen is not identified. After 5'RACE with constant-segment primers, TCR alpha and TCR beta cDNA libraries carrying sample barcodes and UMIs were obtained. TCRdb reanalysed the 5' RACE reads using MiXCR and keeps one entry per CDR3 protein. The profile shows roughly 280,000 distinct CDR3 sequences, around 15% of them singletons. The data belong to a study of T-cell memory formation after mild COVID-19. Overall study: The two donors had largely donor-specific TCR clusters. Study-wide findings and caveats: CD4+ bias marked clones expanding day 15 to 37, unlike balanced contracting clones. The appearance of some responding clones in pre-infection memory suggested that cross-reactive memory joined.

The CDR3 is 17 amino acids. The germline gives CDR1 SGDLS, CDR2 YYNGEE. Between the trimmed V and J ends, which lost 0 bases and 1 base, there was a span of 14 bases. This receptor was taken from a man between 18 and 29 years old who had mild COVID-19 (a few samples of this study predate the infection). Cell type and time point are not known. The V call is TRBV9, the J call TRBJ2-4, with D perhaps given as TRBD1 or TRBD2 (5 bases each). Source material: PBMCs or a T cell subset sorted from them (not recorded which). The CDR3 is CASSVGGGTGAKNIQYF. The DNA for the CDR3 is TGTGCCAGCAGCGTAGGAGGTGGGACGGGGGCCAAAAACATTCAGTACTTC.